The sequence of this T cell receptor beta chain was determined in a study of T-cell memory formation after mild COVID-19. Study as a whole: Largely, the TCR clusters proved donor specific.

TCRdb processed the 5' RACE reads anew with MiXCR; each CDR3 protein has one entry. The sample includes approximately 400,000 distinct CDR3 sequences, approximately 19% of them seen just once. The CDR3 sequence is 12 residues long. The V and J ends lost 5 bases and 4 bases respectively, with 10 bases between them. Germline CDR1 is SGHRS and CDR2 is YFSETQ. Whole-study findings and limits: In second-wave clones peaking day 37, SARS-CoV-2 specificity remained unconfirmed. CD4+ contracting clones were mainly CM and EM; CD8+ ones, EMRA.

Concerning this clonotype itself: Its antigen is unidentified.

The chain uses TRBV5-1 and TRBJ2-7; D unresolved. The clonotype comes from a man between 18 and 29 years old who had mild COVID-19 (a few samples of this study predate the infection). Cell type and time point are not known. Material: PBMCs or a T cell subset sorted from them (not recorded which). CDR3 sequence: CASSAGEYEQYF. Here the CDR3 DNA reads TGCGCCAGCAGTGCAGGAGAATACGAGCAGTACTTC.